This is a list of T cell receptor beta chains from one sample in a study of molecular identifiers for immune sequencing clone quantification. TCRdb passed the PCR reads through MiXCR, listing each CDR3 protein once. The table shows hundreds of thousands of distinct CDR3 sequences, with about 25% occurring only once. Specimen: naive CD8+ T cells from blood, with Jurkat cell RNA spiked in. All receptors come from a human donor in good health. Some libraries in this study had Jurkat cell RNA spiked in. Each CDR3 is given with its conserved first and last residue. D genes are given only for firm matches. Only some rows state a clone size, as once, few, many or a class for expanded clones.

D gene	V gene	J gene	clone size	CDR3 protein	CDR3 DNA
.	TRBV24-1	TRBJ2-1	many	CATSEEAGVGEQFF	TGTGCCACCAGTGAGGAGGCAGGGGTCGGTGAGCAGTTCTTC
.	TRBV6-2/TRBV6-3	TRBJ1-1	many	CASSYPVDWRQILNTEAFF	TGTGCCAGCAGTTATCCAGTCGACTGGCGGCAAATCCTGAACACTGAAGCTTTCTTT
TRBD1	TRBV4-3	TRBJ1-2	.	CASSHSVPPGGLDGYTF	TGCGCCAGCAGCCACAGCGTCCCCCCAGGGGGCCTAGATGGCTACACCTTC
TRBD2	TRBV12-3/TRBV12-4	TRBJ2-5	many	CASSEAGVETQYF	TGTGCCAGCAGTGAAGCGGGAGTAGAGACCCAGTACTTC
.	TRBV6-2/TRBV6-3	TRBJ2-7	.	CASSYTSHLGAYEQYF	TGTGCCAGCAGTTACACCTCCCACTTGGGTGCCTACGAGCAGTACTTC
TRBD2	TRBV4-3	TRBJ2-7	many	CASSQEREPAYEQYF	TGCGCCAGCAGCCAAGAGCGGGAGCCTGCCTACGAGCAGTACTTC
.	TRBV7-2	TRBJ2-7	many	CASTYIRSSYEQYF	TGTGCCAGCACCTACATCCGGAGCTCCTACGAGCAGTACTTC
.	TRBV30	TRBJ1-4	.	CAWMPTTIGEPFF	TGTGCCTGGATGCCTACCACGATAGGAGAACCGTTTTTT
.	TRBV2	TRBJ2-3	many	CASSVSSTDTQYF	TGTGCCAGCAGTGTTAGCAGCACAGATACGCAGTATTTT
.	TRBV10-3	TRBJ2-5	many	CAISVGETQYF	TGTGCCATCAGTGTGGGGGAGACCCAGTACTTC
.	TRBV11-2	TRBJ2-5	.	CASSLNAGGRETRYF	TGTGCCAGCAGCCTGAACGCTGGGGGGCGAGAGACCCGGTACTTC
.	TRBV29-1	TRBJ1-1	many	CSIILTVNTEAFF	TGCAGTATCATTCTTACAGTCAACACTGAAGCTTTCTTT
TRBD1	TRBV7-9	TRBJ2-6	.	CASSLSGTGLGVLTF	TGTGCCAGCAGCTTAAGTGGGACAGGGCTTGGCGTCCTGACTTTC
.	TRBV5-1	TRBJ2-7	many	CASSLVQAKNYEQYF	TGCGCCAGCAGCTTGGTCCAGGCCAAAAACTACGAGCAGTACTTC
TRBD1	TRBV10-3	TRBJ2-5	few	CAISESATMQTGVETQYF	TGTGCCATCAGTGAGTCGGCCACCATGCAGACAGGGGTCGAGACCCAGTACTTC
TRBD2	TRBV6-2/TRBV6-3	TRBJ2-7	many	CASSYDRAGAVTSYEQYF	TGTGCCAGCAGTTACGACCGAGCGGGGGCGGTGACCTCCTACGAGCAGTACTTC
.	TRBV23-1	TRBJ1-1	few	CASSQWGPEAFF	TGCGCCAGCAGTCAATGGGGCCCTGAAGCTTTCTTT
.	TRBV12-3/TRBV12-4	TRBJ2-1	few	CASSISANEQFF	TGTGCCAGCAGCATTAGCGCAAATGAGCAGTTCTTC
.	TRBV27	TRBJ1-3	.	CASSLFGGEHSGNTIYF	TGTGCCAGCAGTTTATTTGGGGGAGAACACTCTGGAAACACCATATATTTT
TRBD1	TRBV12-3/TRBV12-4	TRBJ1-2	.	CASSLTTGGGYTF	TGTGCCAGCAGTTTAACGACAGGGGGCGGCTACACCTTC
.	TRBV7-9	TRBJ2-5	few	CASSSPAGYAGETQYF	TGTGCCAGCAGCTCCCCGGCGGGGTATGCCGGAGAGACCCAGTACTTC
TRBD2	TRBV7-9	TRBJ2-5	many	CASSFFPSGNQETQYF	TGTGCCAGCAGCTTCTTTCCTAGCGGGAACCAAGAGACCCAGTACTTC
.	TRBV6-5	TRBJ1-2	.	CASRPLGQSKGYTF	TGTGCCAGCAGGCCACTCGGCCAATCAAAAGGCTACACCTTC
.	TRBV27	TRBJ1-1	many	CASSFSGSTEAFF	TGTGCCAGCAGTTTTTCGGGATCCACTGAAGCTTTCTTT
.	TRBV9	TRBJ2-3	many	CASSAGGTDTQYF	TGTGCCAGCAGCGCAGGGGGCACAGATACGCAGTATTTT
TRBD2	TRBV12-3/TRBV12-4	TRBJ2-3	many	CASSQGLAGRDTQYF	TGTGCCAGCAGCCAAGGACTAGCGGGAAGAGATACGCAGTATTTT
TRBD1	TRBV7-9	TRBJ2-7	many	CASSSAQGQLYEQYF	TGTGCCAGCAGCTCCGCACAGGGACAGCTCTACGAGCAGTACTTC
TRBD2	TRBV11-2	TRBJ2-7	.	CASSWGLANYEQYF	TGTGCCAGCAGCTGGGGACTAGCGAACTACGAGCAGTACTTC
TRBD1	TRBV19	TRBJ2-5	.	CASSIPGQGETQYF	TGTGCCAGTAGCATTCCGGGACAGGGGGAGACCCAGTACTTC
.	TRBV4-1	TRBJ2-2	.	CASSQGQVLNGELFF	TGCGCCAGCAGCCAAGGACAGGTCTTGAACGGGGAGCTGTTTTTT
.	TRBV5-1	TRBJ1-1	many	CASSPSGHTEAFF	TGCGCCAGCAGCCCAAGCGGGCACACTGAAGCTTTCTTT
TRBD1	TRBV5-1	TRBJ1-1	.	CASTTGQGVNTEAFF	TGCGCCAGCACCACCGGACAGGGAGTCAACACTGAAGCTTTCTTT
.	TRBV5-8	TRBJ2-3	many	CASSLPSADTQYF	TGTGCCAGCAGCCTCCCCAGCGCAGATACGCAGTATTTT
TRBD1	TRBV12-3/TRBV12-4	TRBJ2-5	few	CASSHTGTGGAETQYF	TGTGCCAGCAGTCACACCGGGACAGGGGGCGCAGAGACCCAGTACTTC
TRBD2	TRBV20-1	TRBJ2-5	many	CSARGGTSGPPPETQYF	TGCAGTGCTAGGGGCGGGACTAGCGGACCCCCCCCAGAGACCCAGTACTTC
TRBD1	TRBV18	TRBJ1-2	few	CASSLVAGGANYGYTF	TGTGCCAGCTCCCTAGTCGCAGGGGGAGCTAACTATGGCTACACCTTC
.	TRBV11-2	TRBJ2-7	few	CASSLGVYAQYF	TGTGCCAGCAGCTTAGGGGTGTACGCGCAGTACTTC
TRBD1	TRBV5-1	TRBJ2-7	many	CASSTRDRVSEQYF	TGCGCCAGCAGCACGCGGGACAGGGTAAGCGAGCAGTACTTC
TRBD1	TRBV20-1	TRBJ2-3	many	CSASLDRGTLADTQYF	TGCAGTGCTAGTTTGGACAGGGGGACGCTGGCAGATACGCAGTATTTT
.	TRBV7-6	TRBJ2-3	many	CASSLEVRGADTQYF	TGTGCCAGCAGCTTAGAGGTTAGAGGGGCAGATACGCAGTATTTT
.	TRBV24-1	TRBJ2-2	many	CATSDFEGPNTGELFF	TGTGCCACCAGTGATTTTGAGGGTCCGAACACCGGGGAGCTGTTTTTT
.	TRBV30	TRBJ2-2	many	CAWSAYTGELFF	TGTGCCTGGAGTGCGTACACCGGGGAGCTGTTTTTT
.	TRBV19	TRBJ2-1	.	CASSTPGFSGEQFF	TGTGCCAGTAGTACCCCCGGGTTCTCGGGGGAGCAGTTCTTC
.	TRBV7-9	TRBJ1-4	.	CASSSTTSGAGGSKLFF	TGTGCCAGCAGCTCCACCACATCCGGGGCGGGAGGCTCAAAACTGTTTTTT
.	TRBV2	TRBJ1-1	.	CASSEARGMNTEAFF	TGTGCCAGCAGTGAAGCGAGAGGAATGAACACTGAAGCTTTCTTT
TRBD1	TRBV6-1	TRBJ1-5	.	CASSELTGTGYQPPHF	TGTGCCAGCAGTGAATTGACAGGGACGGGGTATCAGCCCCCGCATTTT
.	TRBV5-4	TRBJ2-7	many	CASSLGTGEQYF	TGTGCCAGCAGCTTGGGTACGGGCGAGCAGTACTTC
.	TRBV4-2	TRBJ2-7	many	CASSQDSGATYEQYF	TGTGCCAGCAGCCAAGATTCGGGGGCCACCTACGAGCAGTACTTC
TRBD2	TRBV12-3/TRBV12-4	TRBJ2-3	many	CASSPASGTYTDTQYF	TGTGCCAGCTCCCCGGCTAGCGGGACCTACACAGATACGCAGTATTTT
.	TRBV4-3	TRBJ2-3	many	CASSQDTGTPNTQYF	TGCGCCAGCAGCCAAGATACAGGGACACCAAATACGCAGTATTTT
.	TRBV11-2	TRBJ2-3	.	CASSLDRQGWGFTDTQYF	TGTGCCAGCAGCTTAGATCGCCAGGGATGGGGGTTCACAGATACGCAGTATTTT
.	TRBV14	TRBJ2-3	many	CASSLQGDTQYF	TGTGCCAGCAGCCTGCAGGGCGATACGCAGTATTTT
TRBD1	TRBV27	TRBJ1-2	few	CASSLSYRGAPNYGYTF	TGTGCCAGCAGTTTATCTTACAGGGGAGCCCCTAACTATGGCTACACCTTC
TRBD2	TRBV7-9	TRBJ2-7	few	CASSPRTSGDSYEQYF	TGTGCCAGCAGCCCTCGGACTAGCGGGGACTCCTACGAGCAGTACTTC
.	TRBV4-2	TRBJ2-1	.	CASSHPTGTTPYNEQFF	TGTGCCAGCAGCCACCCCACCGGGACCACCCCCTACAATGAGCAGTTCTTC